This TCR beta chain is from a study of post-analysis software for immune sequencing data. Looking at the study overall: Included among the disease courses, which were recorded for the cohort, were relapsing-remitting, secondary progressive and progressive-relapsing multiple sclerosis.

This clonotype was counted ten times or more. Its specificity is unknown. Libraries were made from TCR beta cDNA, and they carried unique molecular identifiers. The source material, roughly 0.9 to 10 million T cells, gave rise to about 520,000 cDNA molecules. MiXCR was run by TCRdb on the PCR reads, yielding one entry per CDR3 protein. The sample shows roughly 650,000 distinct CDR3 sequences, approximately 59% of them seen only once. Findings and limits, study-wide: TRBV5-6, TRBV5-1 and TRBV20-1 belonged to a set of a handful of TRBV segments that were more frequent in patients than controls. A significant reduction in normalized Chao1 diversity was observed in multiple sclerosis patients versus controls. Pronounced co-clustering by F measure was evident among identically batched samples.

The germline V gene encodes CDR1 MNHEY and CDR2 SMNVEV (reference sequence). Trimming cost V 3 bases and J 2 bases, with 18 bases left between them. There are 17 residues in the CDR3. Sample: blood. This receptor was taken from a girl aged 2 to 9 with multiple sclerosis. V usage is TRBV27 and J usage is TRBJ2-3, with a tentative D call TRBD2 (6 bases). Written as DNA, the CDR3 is TGTGCCAGCAGTTTGGTGGGAGGTACCCAGCCCACAGATACGCAGTATTTT. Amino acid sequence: CASSLVGGTQPTDTQYF.